The present T cell receptor (beta chain) was sequenced within a study of blood T cells in healthy people across ages. Study conclusions and caveats: As age increased, TCR beta diversity per million T cells fell in a roughly linear fashion. Diversity was higher, and naive CD4+ cells more numerous, in long-lived donors than in aged donors. PBMCs that were unsorted prevented a conclusive naive versus antigen-experienced comparison.

Primers used in a second PCR of roughly 6 to 11 cycles were a sample-barcoded 5' primer and a J-beta primer mix. TCRdb re-called the 5' RACE reads through MiXCR, storing one row per CDR3 protein. The sample includes 630,000 or so distinct CDR3 sequences, 32% seen only once; the top ten take roughly 14%. Trimming shortened V by 1 base and J by 6 bases, and 13 bases separated the two germline ends. The CDR3 contains 15 residues. Looked up from germline, CDR1 is SGHDT and CDR2 is YYEEEE. This clonotype was observed a few times. Its cognate antigen is unknown. Healthy Russian Caucasian donors spanned ages about 6 to 100 years.

This chain uses TRBV5-6 with TRBJ2-2; D could derive from TRBD1 or TRBD2 (6 bases each). The sample comprised blood. This TCR was sampled from a woman of 80 years or more in good health. CDR3 DNA: TGTGCCAGCAGCTTGCGGGGGCGACAAGCCGGGGAGCTGTTTTTT. This sequence encodes CASSLRGRQAGELFF.